Listed here are 31 T cell receptor beta chains from one sample, sequenced in a study of blood T cell repertoires in COVID-19. TCRdb keeps only in-frame clones here, not all; method: immunoSEQ multiplex PCR. The sample lists fewer than 350,000 clones; 87% were seen once. Sequencing was done on a sample of PBMCs or T cells enriched from blood (not recorded which). These receptors were obtained from a woman in her forties who had recovered from COVID-19.

This clone has just one count. The chain combines TRBV5-1 with TRBJ2-7; 8 nucleotides agree with TRBD2. CDR1 is SGHRS, CDR2 YFSETQ, per germline. The CDR3 is 15 amino acids. Trimming removed 0 bases from V and 2 bases from J; junction bases left unmatched: 4. The CDR3 DNA reads TGCGCCAGCAGCTTGGCCAGCGGGAGTCCCTACGAGCAGTACTTC. This gives the protein CASSLASGSPYEQYF.

The CDR3 DNA is TGTGCCATCAGTGAGTCTGCAGGCAGACCCGCGGGAACTAATGAAAAACTGTTTTTT. It translates to CAISESAGRPAGTNEKLFF. The genes are TRBV10-3 and TRBJ1-4; D remains unclear. This CDR3 is 19 amino acids long. Germline V lookup: CDR1 ENHRY, CDR2 SYGVKD. Trimming pared 0 bases from V and 1 base from J, leaving 18 bases between.

The chain carries TRBV6-4 and TRBJ2-1; TRBD1 agrees at 11 bases. The V segment lost 5 bases and the J segment 9 bases; nucleotides outside the gene matches: 3. This CDR3 spans 13 amino acids. From germline, CDR1 is MRHNA and CDR2 SNTAGT. The CDR3 sequence: CASSPDRGLEQFF. The CDR3 bases are TGTGCCAGCAGTCCGGACAGGGGGCTTGAGCAGTTCTTC.

The V and J genes are TRBV20-1 and TRBJ2-7, with no clear D. The V gene's germline CDR1 is DFQATT and CDR2 SNEGSKA (reference sequence). V was cut by 3 bases and J by 2 bases, with 14 bases left in between. The CDR3 sequence is 14 residues long. The CDR3 nucleotides are TGCAGTGCTAGTAACGCGCTCGATACCTACGAGCAGTACTTC. Its translation is CSASNALDTYEQYF.

This clone was detected only a few times. This chain connects TRBV6-5 to TRBJ1-4; the D gene is possibly TRBD1 (5 bases). This CDR3 spans 14 amino acids. Germline V lookup: CDR1 MNHEY, CDR2 SVGAGI. V shed 6 bases and J shed 7 bases, with 15 bases lying between them. CDR3 protein: CASRKLGGTEKLFF. In DNA, the CDR3 is TGTGCCAGCAGAAAACTCGGGGGAACTGAAAAACTGTTTTTT.

The gene calls are TRBV4-1 and TRBJ2-1; 7 positions agree with TRBD2. The CDR3 is 14 amino acids. Germline V gives CDR1 MGHRA, CDR2 YSYEKL. With 0 bases clipped from V and 14 bases from J, the junction kept 10 bases outside the gene matches. The CDR3 sequence is CASSQEFTAGVKFF. The CDR3 region has the DNA TGCGCCAGCAGCCAAGAGTTCACGGCGGGAGTTAAGTTCTTC.

The chain employs TRBV28 and TRBJ1-4, with 8 bases identical to TRBD1. The germline V gene has CDR1 MDHEN and CDR2 SYDVKM. CDR3 length: 14 amino acids. The V and J ends lost 6 bases and 7 bases, in that order; junction bases with no gene match: 7. The CDR3, as DNA: TGTGCCAGCAGCAGGACAGGGCGTGTTGAAAAACTGTTTTTT. Translating gives CASSRTGRVEKLFF.

The chain joins TRBV2 to TRBJ2-1; D possibly corresponds to TRBD1 (6 bases). Germline CDR1 reads SNHLY; CDR2 reads FYNNEI. The CDR3 is 15 amino acids. Trimming pared 8 bases from V and 4 bases from J, leaving 18 bases between. The CDR3 DNA reads as TGTGCCAGCGCAGGGGAAAAAGGCCCATACAATGAGCAGTTCTTC. As protein: CASAGEKGPYNEQFF.

The chain uses TRBV27 and TRBJ2-3, with a weak D call TRBD2 (5 bases). CDR3 length: 15 amino acids. Germline V lookup: CDR1 MNHEY, CDR2 SMNVEV (reference sequence). Trimming took 5 bases from V and 0 from J, leaving 12 bases between them. CDR3 nucleotides: TGTGCCAGCAGTCCGACTTGGACTAGCACAGATACGCAGTATTTT. Protein sequence: CASSPTWTSTDTQYF.

A single count supports this clone. V and J are TRBV11-3 and TRBJ2-7; 9 bases align to TRBD2. Germline loops: CDR1 SGHNT, CDR2 YENEEA. V gave up 5 bases and J gave up 6 bases; unmatched junction bases: 8. There are 14 residues in the CDR3. CDR3 in DNA: TGTGCCAGCAGCCCCGGGACTAGCTCTGGCGAGCAGTACTTC. Translated: CASSPGTSSGEQYF.

The rearrangement links TRBV29-1 to TRBJ2-3, with 11 bases aligning to TRBD1. The CDR3 covers 15 residues. Trimming removed 3 bases from V and 5 bases from J; junction bases left unmatched: 7. Germline CDR1 SQVTM, CDR2 ANQGSEA. CDR3 in amino acids: CSVDAGTGGVDTQYF. In nucleotides, the CDR3 is TGCAGCGTTGACGCCGGGACAGGGGGAGTAGATACGCAGTATTTT.

J is TRBJ2-7 and V is TRBV4-3; a possible D gene is TRBD1 (6 bases). Deletions cut 4 bases from V and 2 bases from J, with 15 bases between. Germline V gene data show CDR1 as LGHNA and CDR2 as YSLEER. The CDR3 has 15 amino acids. The CDR3 DNA reads TGCGCCAGCAGCCCGGCCGGGACATCTACCTACGAGCAGTACTTC. This encodes CASSPAGTSTYEQYF.

The chain employs TRBV20-1 and TRBJ2-1, with TRBD2 as a possible D gene (5 bases). This CDR3 has 15 amino acids. Germline V gene lookup returns CDR1 DFQATT and CDR2 SNEGSKA (reference sequence). Trimming left V 3 bases short and J 7 bases short, with 19 bases between. The CDR3 region is CSASPAGLLGNEQFF. The CDR3 DNA is TGCAGTGCTAGTCCGGCGGGTTTGTTGGGGAATGAGCAGTTCTTC.

This chain links TRBV24-1 with TRBJ1-5; possibly TRBD1 for D (6 bases). Germline V CDR1 and CDR2: KGHDR, SFDVKD. CDR3 length equals 17 residues. V lost 0 bases, J lost 4 bases, and 15 bases lay in between. CDR3 amino acids: CATSDLDAGAPNQPQHF. The CDR3 region has the DNA TGTGCCACCAGTGATTTGGATGCAGGGGCGCCTAATCAGCCCCAGCATTTT.

The genes are TRBV5-1 and TRBJ2-5; 11 nucleotides line up with TRBD2. CDR3 size: 17 residues. CDR1 is SGHRS, CDR2 YFSETQ, per germline. Trimming took 4 bases from V and 4 from J; bases not matched to a gene: 12. CDR3 in DNA: TGCGCCAGCAGCCCGACTTTTTCACTAGCGGGAGTAGAGACCCAGTACTTC. Its protein is CASSPTFSLAGVETQYF.

The V call is TRBV9, the J call TRBJ1-1; D is uncertain. The V gene's germline CDR1 is SGDLS and CDR2 YYNGEE. The CDR3 runs 14 residues. Trimming removed 3 bases from V and 1 base from J, with 10 bases in between. The CDR3 bases are TGTGCCAGCAGCGCCCAGACTTGGAACACTGAAGCTTTCTTT. This gives the protein CASSAQTWNTEAFF.

CDR3: CATELNYGYTF. The CDR3 DNA reads TGTGCCACCGAGCTTAACTATGGCTACACCTTC. The V gene is TRBV28, the J gene TRBJ1-2, with D unclear. In germline, CDR1 is MDHEN, CDR2 SYDVKM. With 10 bases removed from V and 1 base from J, the gap between germline ends came to 7 bases. The length of the CDR3 is 11 residues.

V is TRBV7-2 and J is TRBJ1-5; D is uncertain. Between the trimmed V and J ends, which lost 4 bases and 11 bases, there was a span of 15 bases. Germline V gene sequence: CDR1 SGHTA, CDR2 FQGNSA. The CDR3 sequence is 13 residues long. The CDR3 nucleotides read TGTGCCAGCAGCTCTCCTTTTTCGGGGACCCAGCATTTT. Translation: CASSSPFSGTQHF. Together with reference TRBV7-2 and TRBJ1-5, the CDR3 gives the full variable domain: GAGVSQSPSNKVTEKGKDVELRCDPISGHTALYWYRQSLGQGLEFLIYFQGNSAPDKSGLPSDRFSAERTGGSVSTLTIQRTQQEDSAVYLCASSSPFSGTQHFGDGTRLSIL.

This rearrangement joins TRBV19 to TRBJ2-7; a weak D match, TRBD2 (5 bases). Germline assignment: CDR1 LNHDA and CDR2 SQIVND (reference sequence). The CDR3 extends over 14 amino acids. V was clipped by 6 bases and J by 6 bases, with 18 bases between them. In nucleotides, the CDR3 is TGTGCCAGTAGATCTCGCTTCGACCGGGGCGAGCAGTACTTC. Amino acids: CASRSRFDRGEQYF.

The CDR3 spells CASSRGTGALWEQYF. The DNA of the CDR3 is TGTGCCAGCAGCCGCGGGACAGGGGCCCTTTGGGAGCAGTACTTC. The chain has TRBV4-2 and TRBJ2-7, with TRBD1 matching 10 bases. After removal of 4 bases from V and 7 bases from J, the junction contained 10 bases not matched to a gene. The CDR3 contains 15 residues. The germline gives CDR1 LGHNA, CDR2 YNFKEQ.

V gene TRBV29-1 combines with J gene TRBJ2-3, with D perhaps TRBD2 (6 bases). This CDR3 contains 15 residues. Germline V CDR1 and CDR2: SQVTM, ANQGSEA. V was cut by 3 bases and J by 10 bases, with 23 bases left in between. CDR3 in DNA: TGCAGCGTTGACGCCAGTCCCGGGACTGGGGAGGCGCAGTATTTT. It specifies CSVDASPGTGEAQYF.

The V call is TRBV6-5, the J call TRBJ2-1, with TRBD2 matching 12 bases. V gave up 6 bases and J gave up 7 bases; unmatched junction bases: 7. The V gene's germline CDR1 is MNHEY and CDR2 SVGAGI. This CDR3 comprises 15 residues. The CDR3 sequence is CASRETSGSWNEQFF. CDR3 bases: TGTGCCAGCAGAGAGACTAGCGGGAGCTGGAATGAGCAGTTCTTC.

J is TRBJ2-2 and V is TRBV3-1 (or the pseudogene TRBV3-2), with TRBD1 matching over 8 bases. The CDR3 totals 13 residues. Germline values: CDR1 LGHDT, CDR2 YNNKEL (reference sequence). J lost 5 bases, V lost 11 bases, and 7 bases had no gene match. The CDR3 reads CALEDRATGELFF. The CDR3 DNA follows: TGTGCCTTGGAGGACAGGGCGACCGGGGAGCTGTTTTTT.

The chain uses TRBV5-8 and TRBJ2-5; D might be TRBD1 (5 bases). Between the trimmed V and J ends, which lost 0 bases and 1 base, there was a span of 16 bases. Germline lookup yields CDR1 SGHTS and CDR2 YDEGEE. There are 17 residues in the CDR3. The CDR3 region is CASSLVFGVGPQETQYF. DNA for the CDR3: TGTGCCAGCAGCTTGGTTTTTGGGGTGGGGCCCCAAGAGACCCAGTACTTC.

The V and J genes are TRBV9 and TRBJ1-1, with D possibly TRBD1 on 6 matching bases. The CDR3 is 13 amino acids. Trimming removed 0 bases from V and 11 bases from J, with 14 bases in between. Germline lookup yields CDR1 SGDLS and CDR2 YYNGEE. CDR3 region: CASSVDLRDTAFF. CDR3 DNA: TGTGCCAGCAGCGTAGATCTCCGGGACACTGCTTTCTTT.

The chain is built from TRBV11-2 and TRBJ2-1; D perhaps matches TRBD1 (6 bases). Germline V gene data show CDR1 as SGHAT and CDR2 as FQNNGV. This CDR3 spans 16 amino acids. With 2 bases removed from V and 7 bases from J, the gap between germline ends came to 18 bases. In DNA form, the CDR3 reads TGTGCCAGCAGCTTAACGTTAGCAGGGGCCTTTAATGAGCAGTTCTTC. It codes for CASSLTLAGAFNEQFF.

In this sample, this clone turned up once. This chain uses TRBV25-1 with TRBJ2-3; 8 bases match TRBD2. V was pared by 6 bases and J by 2 bases, with 7 bases of the junction left unmatched. The CDR3 has 15 residues. Germline loops: CDR1 MGHDK, CDR2 SYGVNS. Here the CDR3 DNA reads TGTGCCAGCAGGGAGGAGCGGGAGTTCACAGATACGCAGTATTTT. This codes for CASREEREFTDTQYF.

This clone occurred a few times. CDR3 nucleotide sequence: TGTGCCACCCGGGACAGCCTCTACGAGCAGTACTTC. It is translated as CATRDSLYEQYF. V usage is TRBV27 and J usage is TRBJ2-7; 7 nucleotides match TRBD1. CDR3 length: 12 amino acids. Trimming removed 10 bases from V and 3 bases from J; junction bases left unmatched: 6. In germline, CDR1 is MNHEY, CDR2 SMNVEV (reference sequence).

The genes are TRBV5-1 and TRBJ2-5; 15 bases are shared with TRBD2. Germline loops: CDR1 SGHRS, CDR2 YFSETQ. V was pared by 4 bases and J by 5 bases, with 21 bases of the junction left unmatched. CDR3 length: 21 residues. The CDR3 DNA reads TGCGCCAGCAGCCCCAGCGGGCAACCTCGGACTAGCGGGAGGGCCTCGGAGACCCAGTACTTC. Residues: CASSPSGQPRTSGRASETQYF.

This clone is a singleton in its sample. V is TRBV10-2 and J is TRBJ1-2; tentatively, D is TRBD1 (5 bases). This CDR3 has 18 amino acids. Between the trimmed V and J ends, which lost 7 bases and 1 base, there was a span of 25 bases. Germline assignment: CDR1 WSHSY and CDR2 SAAADI. CDR3 sequence reads: CASTPQGQLPTLNYGYTF. The CDR3 DNA is TGCGCCAGCACCCCCCAGGGCCAGTTACCTACTCTTAACTATGGCTACACCTTC.

The chain has TRBV14 and TRBJ1-3; D remains ambiguous. Per the germline V gene, CDR1 is SGHDN and CDR2 is FVKESK. The CDR3 length is 18 residues. The germline V and J ends were trimmed by 0 bases and 4 bases, with 19 bases remaining between them. The CDR3 protein is CASSQEILGPGYGNTIYF. In DNA, the CDR3 is TGTGCCAGCAGCCAAGAAATCTTAGGACCGGGGTACGGAAACACCATATATTTT.